These 23 T cell receptor beta chains share one sample of origin, sequenced in a study of a mutant IDH1 vaccine in newly diagnosed glioma. Time point meaning: week 35, safety follow-up. What each vaccine dose contained was 300 ug of mutant IDH1 20-mer peptide, accompanied by topical imiquimod. No antigen is known for these receptors. Data came from immunoSEQ multiplex PCR; TCRdb stores just in-frame clones and leaves some out. Here the sample spans 44,000 or so clones, about 86% being singletons. The sequencing here drew on PBMCs, taken from a glioma patient whose treatment included an IDH1 peptide vaccine. These receptors all stem from a woman in her 40s with glioma. Some clones in this sample may be carry-over from other donors' samples.

This sequence joins TRBV6-5 and TRBJ1-2; D ambiguous. Germline loops: CDR1 MNHEY, CDR2 SVGAGI. The germline V and J ends were trimmed by 0 bases and 7 bases, with 9 bases remaining between them. The CDR3 covers 13 residues. The CDR3 region has the DNA TGTGCCAGCAGTTACTCGAAATCCGGTGGCTACACCTTC. Translating it yields CASSYSKSGGYTF.

The rearrangement links TRBV4-1 to TRBJ2-3; D remains unclear. V shed 4 bases and J shed 4 bases, with 12 bases lying between them. In germline, CDR1 is MGHRA, CDR2 YSYEKL. The CDR3 is 14 residues long. The CDR3 DNA reads TGCGCCAGCAGCCCCCGACCCGGCGCAGATACGCAGTATTTT. It specifies CASSPRPGADTQYF.

J is TRBJ1-1 and V is TRBV7-2; D is unresolved. Germline values: CDR1 SGHTA, CDR2 FQGNSA. The CDR3 is made up of 14 amino acids. The germline V and J ends were trimmed by 5 bases and 0 bases, with 10 bases remaining between them. The CDR3 sequence: CASSPDGLNTEAFF. The CDR3 DNA reads as TGTGCCAGCAGCCCTGACGGGCTGAACACTGAAGCTTTCTTT.

V is TRBV14 and J is TRBJ2-1; possibly TRBD2 for D (6 bases). V lost 4 bases and J 9 bases, leaving 13 bases between the germline ends. Germline CDR1 SGHDN, CDR2 FVKESK. The CDR3 extends over 13 amino acids. CDR3 bases: TGTGCCAGCAGCCCCGGGACTCGCGTTGAGCAGTTCTTC. Amino acid sequence: CASSPGTRVEQFF.

In this sample, this clone turned up a few times. The gene calls are TRBV9 and TRBJ1-5; D gene unclear. Germline values: CDR1 SGDLS, CDR2 YYNGEE. CDR3 length: 14 amino acids. V was shortened by 1 base and J by 0 bases, with 5 bases between the two germline ends. The CDR3 bases are TGTGCCAGCAGCGTAAGAGATAGCAATCAGCCCCAGCATTTT. This encodes CASSVRDSNQPQHF. The full variable domain, rest sourced from reference TRBV9 and TRBJ1-5, is DSGVTQTPKHLITATGQRVTLRCSPRSGDLSVYWYQQSLDQGLQFLIQYYNGEERAKGNILERFSAQQFPDLHSELNLSSLELGDSALYFCASSVRDSNQPQHFGDGTRLSIL.

V gene TRBV6-5 combines with J gene TRBJ2-7; a possible D gene is TRBD2 (6 bases). The CDR3 totals 15 residues. Germline loops: CDR1 MNHEY, CDR2 SVGAGI. V gave up 8 bases and J gave up 2 bases, with 19 bases separating them. Here the CDR3 DNA reads TGTGCCAGCGCCGTCTCTAGCGCTTCACCCTACGAGCAGTACTTC. Encoded protein: CASAVSSASPYEQYF.

This chain joins TRBV4-3 and TRBJ2-2; a weak D match, TRBD2 (6 bases). CDR3 length equals 15 residues. Germline CDR1 is LGHNA and CDR2 is YSLEER. Trimming removed 4 bases at V and 4 bases at J, with 13 bases between. The CDR3 is CASSPRLVGTGELFF. The CDR3 coding sequence is TGCGCCAGCAGCCCGCGACTAGTCGGCACCGGGGAGCTGTTTTTT.

The chain uses TRBV7-9 and TRBJ1-4; possible D gene TRBD1, 5 bases. The V end was cut by 5 bases, the J end by 6 bases, with 19 bases between. The CDR3 is made up of 16 amino acids. The germline CDR1 and CDR2 sequences are SEHNR and FQNEAQ (reference sequence). The CDR3 loop is CASSAITGAGDEKLFF. The CDR3 region has the DNA TGTGCCAGCAGCGCAATAACCGGGGCTGGGGATGAAAAACTGTTTTTT.

The chain uses TRBV6-5 and TRBJ1-1; no clear D gene. The V gene's germline CDR1 is MNHEY and CDR2 SVGAGI. The length of the CDR3 is 13 residues. Trimming left V 6 bases short and J 5 bases short, with 13 bases between. The CDR3 bases are TGTGCCAGCAGACTTGGACGGTGGACTGAAGCTTTCTTT. Translating it yields CASRLGRWTEAFF.

V usage is TRBV18 and J usage is TRBJ1-6, with unresolved D. The CDR3 sequence is 13 residues long. CDR1 and CDR2 (germline): KGHSH, LQKENI. V gave up 8 bases and J gave up 9 bases, with 14 bases separating them. The CDR3 nucleotides are TGTGCCAGCCACGGGCGGGCGGGTTCACCCCTCCACTTT. The encoded protein is CASHGRAGSPLHF.

The rearrangement uses TRBV5-1 and TRBJ1-3; D gene uncertain. V gave up 0 bases and J gave up 1 base, with 11 bases separating them. CDR3 length: 16 amino acids. Per the germline V gene, CDR1 is SGHRS and CDR2 is YFSETQ. The CDR3 DNA reads TGCGCCAGCAGCTTGGGGACTTCAGTTTCTGGAAACACCATATATTTT. Translated: CASSLGTSVSGNTIYF.

The gene calls are TRBV4-3 and TRBJ2-7; D remains ambiguous. Trimming took 0 bases from V and 3 from J, leaving 6 bases between them. Germline V gene data show CDR1 as LGHNA and CDR2 as YSLEER. The CDR3 covers 13 residues. Here the CDR3 reads CASSQEVLYEQYF. The CDR3 region has the DNA TGCGCCAGCAGCCAAGAGGTTCTCTACGAGCAGTACTTC.

The sample holds a few counts of this clone. CDR3 nucleotide sequence: TGTGCCAGCAGCCAAGGGACTAGATCCGGCGGGGAGCTGTTTTTT. Translating it yields CASSQGTRSGGELFF. The chain has TRBV14 and TRBJ2-2, with 7 bases lining up with TRBD2. CDR3 size: 15 residues. The germline gives CDR1 SGHDN, CDR2 FVKESK. V lost 1 base, J lost 7 bases, and 6 bases stayed unmatched.

This chain uses TRBV19 with TRBJ1-2; possible D gene TRBD1, 6 bases. V shed 5 bases and J shed 4 bases, with 20 bases lying between them. CDR1 and CDR2 from the germline V gene are LNHDA and SQIVND (reference sequence). CDR3 size: 16 residues. The CDR3 DNA follows: TGTGCCAGTAGTGGGACGGGGGGGGCCCACCTCTATGGCTACACCTTC. This sequence encodes CASSGTGGAHLYGYTF.

The CDR3 DNA sequence: TGTGCCAGCATCCTGGAGGTCGATTGGGCCAACGTCCTGACTTTC. Amino acids: CASILEVDWANVLTF. The chain carries TRBV7-2 and TRBJ2-6; D is perhaps TRBD2 (5 bases). CDR1 SGHTA and CDR2 FQGNSA come from the germline V gene. The CDR3 is 15 residues long. V lost 7 bases, J lost 5 bases, and 15 bases lay in between. Filled out from reference TRBV7-2 and TRBJ2-6, the complete variable domain reads GAGVSQSPSNKVTEKGKDVELRCDPISGHTALYWYRQSLGQGLEFLIYFQGNSAPDKSGLPSDRFSAERTGGSVSTLTIQRTQQEDSAVYLCASILEVDWANVLTFGAGSRLTVL.

The rearrangement joins TRBV4-1 to TRBJ1-1, with D perhaps TRBD1 (5 bases). V dropped 4 bases and J dropped 1 base, with 13 bases sitting between them. The CDR3 extends over 15 amino acids. Germline CDR1 is MGHRA and CDR2 is YSYEKL. The DNA for the CDR3 is TGCGCCAGCAGCCTAAGTATGACAGCGAACACTGAAGCTTTCTTT. This codes for CASSLSMTANTEAFF.

V and J are TRBV7-2 and TRBJ1-1; D may be TRBD1 (5 bases). The CDR3 has 14 residues. The ends were cut back, 5 bases at V and 1 base at J, with 11 bases in the middle. Germline lookup yields CDR1 SGHTA and CDR2 FQGNSA. CDR3 in amino acids: CASSPGFRNTEAFF. In DNA, the CDR3 is TGTGCCAGCAGCCCAGGGTTTAGGAACACTGAAGCTTTCTTT.

This clone has only one observation. Here the CDR3 reads CASGVGWGAKNIQYF. In nucleotides, the CDR3 is TGTGCCAGCGGAGTAGGGTGGGGAGCCAAAAACATTCAGTACTTC. The chain uses TRBV6-1 and TRBJ2-4; D call uncertain. The CDR3 spans 15 residues. The germline V gene encodes CDR1 MNHNS and CDR2 SASEGT. Trimming left V 8 bases short and J 0 bases short, with 14 bases between.

The chain combines TRBV9 with TRBJ1-6; possible D gene TRBD1, 6 bases. V lost 4 bases and J 8 bases, leaving 16 bases between the germline ends. Germline loops: CDR1 SGDLS, CDR2 YYNGEE. The CDR3 sequence is 15 residues long. CDR3 sequence reads: CASSSSGGAYSPLHF. The CDR3 nucleotides read TGTGCCAGCAGCTCCAGCGGGGGGGCTTATTCACCCCTCCACTTT.

The CDR3 region is CASSSPTNGYTF. CDR3 in DNA: TGTGCCAGCAGTTCACCGACAAATGGCTACACCTTC. The chain carries TRBV6-1 and TRBJ1-2; D uncertain. CDR3 size: 12 residues. Germline CDR1 reads MNHNS; CDR2 reads SASEGT. Trimming cost V 5 bases and J 6 bases, with 10 bases left between them.

V and J are TRBV6-1 and TRBJ2-7; unclear D gene. CDR3 size: 11 residues. Germline values: CDR1 MNHNS, CDR2 SASEGT. V was shortened by 6 bases and J by 5 bases, with 8 bases between the two germline ends. Here the CDR3 DNA reads TGTGCCAGCAGGCTAACGGACGAGCAGTACTTC. This sequence encodes CASRLTDEQYF.

This rearrangement joins TRBV19 to TRBJ1-5, with unresolved D. The CDR3 covers 16 residues. The V end was cut by 3 bases, the J end by 4 bases, with 16 bases between. Germline V lookup: CDR1 LNHDA, CDR2 SQIVND (reference sequence). Written as DNA, the CDR3 is TGTGCCAGTAGTATTTCCCGCGGCCGAGCGAATCAGCCCCAGCATTTT. This sequence encodes CASSISRGRANQPQHF. The whole variable domain, remainder taken from reference TRBV19 and TRBJ1-5, is DGGITQSPKYLFRKEGQNVTLSCEQNLNHDAMYWYRQDPGQGLRLIYYSQIVNDFQKGDIAEGYSVSREKKESFPLTVTSAQKNPTAFYLCASSISRGRANQPQHFGDGTRLSIL.

This rearrangement joins TRBV7-8 to TRBJ1-5, with D unclear. V gave up 1 base and J gave up 4 bases, with 5 bases separating them. Germline CDR1 reads SGHVS; CDR2 reads FQNEAQ. The CDR3 contains 13 residues. Written as DNA, the CDR3 is TGTGCCAGCAGCTTAGGGGAGAATCAGCCCCAGCATTTT. Its protein is CASSLGENQPQHF.